Following are 15 T cell receptor beta chains from one sample sequenced in a study of CD8 T cells in Susac syndrome. Random hexamers primed reverse transcription of about 0.45 to 1 ug RNA. A single record per CDR3 protein comes from TCRdb applying MiXCR to the immunoSEQ multiplex PCR reads. The table includes 130,000 to 150,000 distinct CDR3 sequences, roughly 94% detected once. Specimen: CD4+ T cells from PBMCs. These receptor sequences come from a human donor in good health.

The chain couples TRBV7-2 to TRBJ2-5; 8 nucleotides align to TRBD1. Germline-derived CDR1 and CDR2 are SGHTA and FQGNSA. With 6 bases clipped from V and 3 bases from J, the junction kept 9 bases outside the gene matches. CDR3 length: 15 amino acids. The CDR3 DNA sequence: TGTGCCAGCAGACTCGACAGGGGCCCCGAAGAGACCCAGTACTTC. Protein sequence: CASRLDRGPEETQYF.

This chain connects TRBV9 to TRBJ1-2, with D possibly TRBD1 on 6 matching bases. Per germline, CDR1 SGDLS and CDR2 YYNGEE. V was trimmed by 0 bases and J by 6 bases, leaving 12 bases between them. This CDR3 spans 14 amino acids. The CDR3 here is CASSVVLGADGYTF. The CDR3 DNA sequence: TGTGCCAGCAGCGTAGTTCTGGGGGCGGATGGCTACACCTTC. Full variable domain (remainder filled in from reference TRBV9 and TRBJ1-2): DSGVTQTPKHLITATGQRVTLRCSPRSGDLSVYWYQQSLDQGLQFLIQYYNGEERAKGNILERFSAQQFPDLHSELNLSSLELGDSALYFCASSVVLGADGYTFGSGTRLTVV.

The rearrangement uses TRBV10-3 and TRBJ2-5; 9 bases are a match to TRBD1. The CDR3 loop spans 14 amino acids. J was trimmed by 0 bases and V by 10 bases; bases with no gene match: 6. Germline V gene data show CDR1 as ENHRY and CDR2 as SYGVKD. This CDR3 reads CATEQGANQETQYF. In DNA, the CDR3 is TGTGCCACGGAACAGGGGGCGAACCAAGAGACCCAGTACTTC.

This clonotype was recorded only once. Here the CDR3 reads CASSFWGSDTQYF. CDR3 sequence (DNA): TGCGCCAGCAGCTTTTGGGGTTCAGATACGCAGTATTTT. The chain joins TRBV5-1 to TRBJ2-3; D is undetermined. Trimming cost V 2 bases and J 4 bases, with 8 bases left between them. Germline V lookup: CDR1 SGHRS, CDR2 YFSETQ. The CDR3 contains 13 residues.

The chain links TRBV3-1 to TRBJ2-1; 7 bases map to TRBD2. Germline V CDR1 and CDR2: LGHDT, YNNKEL (reference sequence). The CDR3 runs to 15 residues. V dropped 3 bases and J dropped 2; count of bases not matched to a gene: 4. Here the CDR3 DNA reads TGTGCCAGCAGCCATTTAGCGGGTACCTACAATGAGCAGTTCTTC. This encodes CASSHLAGTYNEQFF.

The chain combines TRBV7-3 with TRBJ2-4; a possible D gene is TRBD1 (6 bases). The CDR3 length is 13 residues. Between the trimmed V and J ends, which lost 5 bases and 5 bases, there was a span of 10 bases. CDR1 SGHTA and CDR2 FQGTGA come from the germline V gene. The CDR3 protein is CASSDRQENIQYF. In nucleotides, the CDR3 is TGTGCCAGCAGCGACCGACAGGAAAACATTCAGTACTTC.

V gene TRBV19 combines with J gene TRBJ1-2; D unresolved. The CDR3 spans 18 residues. The V end was cut by 1 base, the J end by 0 bases, with 18 bases between. CDR1 is LNHDA, CDR2 SQIVND, per germline (reference sequence). CDR3 nucleotide sequence: TGTGCCAGTAGTATAGTGCGAGCTGCGACCTCTGCTAACTATGGCTACACCTTC. Protein sequence: CASSIVRAATSANYGYTF. Full variable domain (missing parts from reference TRBV19 and TRBJ1-2): DGGITQSPKYLFRKEGQNVTLSCEQNLNHDAMYWYRQDPGQGLRLIYYSQIVNDFQKGDIAEGYSVSREKKESFPLTVTSAQKNPTAFYLCASSIVRAATSANYGYTFGSGTRLTVV.

The rearrangement uses TRBV3-1 and TRBJ2-3; D gene ambiguous. CDR1 is LGHDT, CDR2 YNNKEL, per germline (reference sequence). This CDR3 comprises 14 residues. V dropped 1 base and J dropped 9 bases, with 14 bases sitting between them. This chain's CDR3 is CASSQGRSVGTQYF. CDR3 coding DNA: TGTGCCAGCAGCCAAGGGCGAAGCGTCGGGACGCAGTATTTT.

The rearrangement uses TRBV5-1 and TRBJ1-4; no clear D gene. Germline V gene sequence: CDR1 SGHRS, CDR2 YFSETQ. This CDR3 is 14 amino acids long. Trimming cost V 0 bases and J 8 bases, with 11 bases left between them. CDR3 DNA sequence: TGCGCCAGCAGCTTGGAAGGGTTCGGCGAAAAACTGTTTTTT. Its translation is CASSLEGFGEKLFF.

This chain connects TRBV2 to TRBJ1-4; weak D call: TRBD1 (5 bases). Germline V gene sequence: CDR1 SNHLY, CDR2 FYNNEI. Deletions cut 2 bases from V and 9 bases from J, with 13 bases between. The CDR3 length is 14 residues. In DNA form, the CDR3 reads TGTGCCAGCAGTGAAATGGGACGAGGGAAAAAACTGTTTTTT. As protein: CASSEMGRGKKLFF.

V is TRBV29-1 and J is TRBJ2-5, with 8 bases identical to TRBD2. The CDR3 extends over 11 amino acids. J gave up 5 bases and V 6 bases, and 2 bases lay outside the gene matches. Germline V CDR1 and CDR2: SQVTM, ANQGSEA. DNA of the CDR3: TGCAGCGTCCGGGGGGGGGAGACCCAGTACTTC. It translates to CSVRGGETQYF.

The J gene is TRBJ2-7, the V gene TRBV15, with D perhaps TRBD1 or TRBD2 (6 bases each). This CDR3 spans 19 amino acids. Germline loops: CDR1 LNHNV, CDR2 YYDKDF (reference sequence). V lost 0 bases and J 2 bases, leaving 23 bases between the germline ends. The CDR3 coding sequence is TGTGCCACCAGCAGAGATTGGAGCCCGGGCCGGGGGCCCACCTACGAGCAGTACTTC. Amino acids: CATSRDWSPGRGPTYEQYF. Together with reference TRBV15 and TRBJ2-7, the CDR3 gives the full variable domain: DAMVIQNPRYQVTQFGKPVTLSCSQTLNHNVMYWYQQKSSQAPKLLFHYYDKDFNNEADTPDNFQSRRPNTSFCFLDIRSPGLGDTAMYLCATSRDWSPGRGPTYEQYFGPGTRLTVT.

The chain couples TRBV10-3 to TRBJ2-2; D is undetermined. Germline CDR1 ENHRY, CDR2 SYGVKD. The CDR3 is 12 amino acids. The V end lost 8 bases, the J end lost 4 bases, and 8 bases lay between the germline ends. CDR3 loop: CAIGQVTGELFF. For the CDR3, the DNA is TGTGCCATCGGTCAGGTCACCGGGGAGCTGTTTTTT.

The chain employs TRBV5-1 and TRBJ2-7, with D perhaps matching TRBD2 (5 bases). The CDR3 extends over 14 amino acids. Trimming stripped 1 base from V and 3 bases from J, with 11 bases between. The germline gives CDR1 SGHRS, CDR2 YFSETQ. In nucleotides, the CDR3 is TGCGCCAGCAGCTTGTCAGGACTGGGCTACGAGCAGTACTTC. Its translation is CASSLSGLGYEQYF.

For the CDR3, the DNA is TGTGCCAGCAGCTTGGTCAACCTGGACAATGAGCAGTTCTTC. Its translation: CASSLVNLDNEQFF. V usage is TRBV5-6 and J usage is TRBJ2-1; the D is unclear. The CDR3 sequence is 14 residues long. Germline values: CDR1 SGHDT, CDR2 YYEEEE. Trimming cost V 0 bases and J 5 bases, with 9 bases left between them.